This T cell receptor beta chain emerged from a study of blood T cell repertoires in COVID-19. Across the study: Donors in the United States, Italy and Spain gave samples during acute or convalescent COVID-19.

TCRdb's table, derived via immunoSEQ multiplex PCR, lists solely in-frame clones and lacks some. The sample yields fewer than 300,000 clones, more than 75% seen once. Participants came from some 23 US areas, aged roughly 18 to 95 years. This CDR3 is built from 14 residues. Germline CDR1 is LNHDA and CDR2 is SQIVND (reference sequence). Deletions cut 6 bases from V and 7 bases from J, with 18 bases between. This chain links TRBV19 with TRBJ1-2; possible D gene TRBD1, 5 bases. The clonotype originates from a woman aged 40-49 years with acute COVID-19. Sequenced material: PBMCs or T cells enriched from blood (not recorded which). The CDR3: CASRDLRQNIGYTF. The CDR3 DNA reads as TGTGCCAGTAGAGACCTGAGACAGAATATTGGCTACACCTTC.